This TCR beta chain was sequenced during a study of CD8 T cells in Susac syndrome. Germline CDR1 and CDR2: MNHEY and SMNVEV (reference sequence). The CDR3 contains 15 residues. Trimming cost V 5 bases and J 5 bases, with 18 bases left between them. An amount of RNA that ranged from roughly 0.45 to 1 ug was reverse transcribed with random hexamers. TCR beta CDR3 was amplified by immunoSEQ covering 54 Vbeta and 13 Jbeta. A single record per CDR3 protein comes from TCRdb applying MiXCR to the immunoSEQ multiplex PCR reads. The repertoire includes roughly 47,000 distinct CDR3 sequences, almost 95% of them detected once, and less than 0.55% sits in the top ten.

The TCR comes from a human donor in good health. The specimen sequenced was CD8+ T cells from PBMCs. The chain combines TRBV27 with TRBJ2-5, with D possibly being TRBD1 or TRBD2 (5 bases each). The chain's CDR3 is CASSGQTFRGETQYF. The CDR3 coding sequence is TGTGCCAGCAGTGGACAAACCTTTAGAGGGGAGACCCAGTACTTC.